The clone carrying this T cell receptor (beta chain) has more than one count but fewer than ten. The data originate from a study of beta chain features in type 1 diabetes. This CDR3 comprises 14 residues. Germline loops: CDR1 MNHNY, CDR2 SVGAGI (reference sequence). Trimming cost V 0 bases and J 3 bases, with 8 bases left between them. The whole isolated RNA underwent reverse transcription, so sequencing captured expressed TCRB transcripts. Some clones are missing from TCRdb's copy, which holds only in-frame ones; the method was immunoSEQ multiplex PCR. The table records about 320,000 clones, around 15% of them present only once.

The genes are TRBV6-6 and TRBJ1-1; D uncertain. The source material was central memory CD4+ T cells from blood. This TCR came from a man aged 25 to 45 in good health. CDR3 sequence (DNA): TGTGCCAGCAGTTACTCGACTGGGTACACTGAAGCTTTCTTT. Translated: CASSYSTGYTEAFF.